One and the same sample provided the 32 T cell receptor beta chains below, sequenced in a study of T cell clonality in common variable immunodeficiency. Some clones are missing from TCRdb's copy, which holds only in-frame ones; the method was immunoSEQ multiplex PCR. The profile covers 50,000 to 65,000 clones, none occurring a single time. Sequencing input: peripheral blood mononuclear cells. The receptors were gathered from a person aged 18 to 75 in good health.

This clone has ten or more counts. The sequence runs out 3 residues before the end of the CDR3; the remainder is reconstructed from the germline J gene. This rearrangement joins TRBV19 to TRBJ1-1; 7 nucleotides align to TRBD1. The germline gives CDR1 LNHDA, CDR2 SQIVND (reference sequence). The CDR3 totals 13 residues. Germline trimming cut 4 bases from V and 5 bases from J; bases unmatched to any gene: 4. The CDR3 protein is CASSKYRGTEAFF. The DNA read from the CDR3 is TGTGCCAGTAGTAAGTACAGGGGTACTGAA.

There are many counts of this clone. Coverage ceases 3 residues before the CDR3 finishes, and the germline J gene fills in the end. The chain has TRBV27 and TRBJ2-3; 7 positions agree with TRBD1. V lost 4 bases and J lost 3; bases outside the gene matches: 7. CDR3 length equals 15 residues. Germline V gene lookup returns CDR1 MNHEY and CDR2 SMNVEV (reference sequence). Partial CDR3 DNA: TGTGCCAGCAGTTCCTTGGGGACAGCGACAGATACG. Translating gives CASSSLGTATDT. The whole CDR3 protein reads CASSSLGTATDTQYF.

This clone has ten or more counts. The sequence runs out 3 residues before the end of the CDR3; the remainder is reconstructed from the germline J gene. The V gene is TRBV4-1, the J gene TRBJ1-4, with D possibly TRBD1 on 5 matching bases. In germline, CDR1 is MGHRA, CDR2 YSYEKL. The CDR3 is 14 amino acids. Trimming left V 2 bases short and J 5 bases short, with 9 bases between. The covered CDR3 bases are TGCGCCAGCAGCCAATGGCAGGGCAATGAAAAA. It codes for CASSQWQGNEK. The complete CDR3 sequence is CASSQWQGNEKLFF.

This clone was seen many times. The observed sequence ends 3 residues before the CDR3 terminus, with the missing tail filled in from the germline J gene. The genes are TRBV18 and TRBJ2-2; 7 bases map to TRBD1. CDR1 and CDR2 (germline): KGHSH, LQKENI. J was trimmed by 6 bases and V by 4 bases; bases with no gene match: 8. The CDR3 is 15 residues long. The CDR3 bases that were read are TGTGCCAGCTCACGGATCCACAGGGGCGCCGGGGAG. Translating it yields CASSRIHRGAGE. The CDR3 in its entirety is CASSRIHRGAGELFF. The whole variable domain, remainder taken from reference TRBV18 and TRBJ2-2, is NAGVMQNPRHLVRRRGQEARLRCSPMKGHSHVYWYRQLPEEGLKFMVYLQKENIIDESGMPKERFSAEFPKEGPSILRIQQVVRGDSAAYFCASSRIHRGAGELFFGEGSRLTVL.

This clone has a count of ten or more. The read ends 3 residues shy of where the CDR3 ends; the end is completed using the germline J gene. The rearrangement links TRBV20-1 to TRBJ2-5; D ambiguous. V lost 1 base and J 1 base, leaving 7 bases between the germline ends. The CDR3 consists of 13 residues. CDR1 is DFQATT, CDR2 SNEGSKA, per germline (reference sequence). Partial CDR3 DNA: TGCAGTGCTAGAGGACACCTCCAAGAGACC. Translated: CSARGHLQET. The whole CDR3 reads CSARGHLQETQYF.

This clone was counted at least ten times. The DNA ends 3 residues before the CDR3 does, and the rest of the CDR3 is filled in from the germline J gene. The rearrangement joins TRBV6-1 to TRBJ2-7; a weak D match, TRBD1 (5 bases). The germline V and J ends were trimmed by 3 bases and 5 bases, with 17 bases remaining between them. This CDR3 contains 15 residues. The germline V gene has CDR1 MNHNS and CDR2 SASEGT. The CDR3 sequence is CASSERSRDYDEQYF. The CDR3 DNA, read in part, is TGTGCCAGCAGTGAGAGGAGCAGGGATTATGACGAG.

There are many counts of this clone. With the read ending 3 residues before the CDR3 end, the germline J gene is used to fill in that end. The chain has TRBV4-2 and TRBJ2-7; no clear D gene. This CDR3 spans 13 amino acids. The V end was cut by 0 bases, the J end by 4 bases, with 7 bases between. The germline CDR1 and CDR2 sequences are LGHNA and YNFKEQ. The CDR3 reads CASSQDLEYEQYF. CDR3 DNA (partial): TGTGCCAGCAGCCAAGATCTAGAATACGAG.

This clone was counted at least ten times. The CDR3 end lies 3 residues beyond the end of the read and is filled in from the germline J gene. This sequence joins TRBV5-1 and TRBJ1-4; possible D gene TRBD1, 5 bases. The CDR3 totals 15 residues. CDR1 is SGHRS, CDR2 YFSETQ, per germline. Between the trimmed V and J ends, which lost 3 bases and 5 bases, there was a span of 14 bases. CDR3 DNA, as far as it was read: TGCGCCAGCAGCTCGAGGGGCAGTCTCAATGAAAAA. Protein product: CASSSRGSLNEK. In full, the CDR3 is CASSSRGSLNEKLFF.

This clone appeared many times. Read coverage stops 3 residues before the CDR3 terminus; the germline J gene supplies the remainder. The V call is TRBV30, the J call TRBJ1-2, with D possibly matching TRBD1 (5 bases). Germline V gene data show CDR1 as GTSNPN and CDR2 as SVGIG (reference sequence). The length of the CDR3 is 16 residues. V gave up 0 bases and J gave up 0 bases, with 14 bases separating them. CDR3 amino acids: CAWSVGRGRANYGYTF. The DNA read from the CDR3 is TGTGCCTGGAGTGTAGGGAGGGGCAGGGCTAACTATGGC.

This clone was observed at least ten times. The read terminates 3 residues before the CDR3 end, so the remaining end is supplied by the germline J gene. V gene TRBV2 combines with J gene TRBJ2-1; 7 nucleotides agree with TRBD2. CDR3 length: 15 amino acids. V lost 3 bases, J lost 3 bases, and 5 bases stayed unmatched. CDR1 and CDR2 from the germline V gene are SNHLY and FYNNEI. CDR3 region: CASSDIGGSYNEQFF. The sequenced CDR3 bases are TGTGCCAGCAGTGATATCGGGGGGAGCTACAATGAG.

This clone showed up many times. With the read ending 3 residues before the CDR3 end, the germline J gene is used to fill in that end. The chain combines TRBV2 with TRBJ1-6, with 8 positions matching TRBD1. Germline lookup yields CDR1 SNHLY and CDR2 FYNNEI. The V and J ends lost 5 bases and 5 bases, in that order; junction bases with no gene match: 5. This CDR3 contains 15 residues. The CDR3 loop is CASSRTGYDNSPLHF. CDR3 DNA (partial): TGTGCCAGCAGTCGGACAGGGTACGATAATTCACCC.

This clone appeared many times. The observed sequence ends 3 residues before the CDR3 terminus, with the missing tail filled in from the germline J gene. This chain links TRBV6-2 or TRBV6-3 with TRBJ2-2; unclear D gene. V lost 7 bases and J lost 1, with 10 bases in between. Germline V gene lookup returns CDR1 MNHEY and CDR2 SVGEGT. CDR3 length: 14 amino acids. Here the CDR3 reads CASMADMNTGELFF. The DNA read from the CDR3 is TGTGCCAGCATGGCAGACATGAACACCGGGGAG.

This clone was picked up many times. At one end the junction does not follow the germline gene, possibly because of a read error. The read finishes 3 residues shy of the CDR3 end, and the germline J gene is used to complete it. The V and J genes are TRBV7-7 and TRBJ2-1; D remains unclear. The CDR3 is 15 amino acids. Germline V gene sequence: CDR1 SSHAT, CDR2 FNYEAQ (reference sequence). The DNA read from the CDR3 is TGTGCTAGCAGCCCCGGGTCGCGGACCTACAATGAG. Amino acid sequence: CASSPGSRTYNE. The whole CDR3 protein reads CASSPGSRTYNEQFF.

This clone was seen only a few times. The observed sequence ends 3 residues before the CDR3 terminus, with the missing tail filled in from the germline J gene. This chain uses TRBV7-9 with TRBJ1-1; D may be TRBD1 (6 bases). The CDR3 consists of 13 residues. The germline CDR1 and CDR2 sequences are SEHNR and FQNEAQ (reference sequence). CDR3 DNA (partial): TGTGCCTCCCCTGGGCGTAGGACAGATACG. This codes for CASPGRRTDT. The whole CDR3 sequence reads CASPGRRTDTAFF.

This clone came up many times. The CDR3 extends 3 residues past the end of the read, so its final part is completed from the germline J gene. This chain links TRBV19 with TRBJ2-7; 7 nucleotides agree with TRBD2. Germline V gene data show CDR1 as LNHDA and CDR2 as SQIVND (reference sequence). This CDR3 has 16 residues. Losses at the gene ends were 6 bases for V and 3 bases for J; bases not matched to a gene: 14. The part of the CDR3 DNA that was read is TGTGCCAGTAGCGAAACCCGGGACTACCCCCACTACGAG. Translated, it gives CASSETRDYPHYE. The full CDR3 is CASSETRDYPHYEQYF. Full variable domain (rest looked up from reference TRBV19 and TRBJ2-7): DGGITQSPKYLFRKEGQNVTLSCEQNLNHDAMYWYRQDPGQGLRLIYYSQIVNDFQKGDIAEGYSVSREKKESFPLTVTSAQKNPTAFYLCASSETRDYPHYEQYFGPGTRLTVT.

There are many counts of this clone. From the germline J gene comes the end of the CDR3, since the read stops 3 residues before it. V gene TRBV7-2 combines with J gene TRBJ2-1; 7 nucleotides match TRBD2. Germline trimming cut 6 bases from V and 7 bases from J; bases unmatched to any gene: 6. The CDR3 is made up of 13 amino acids. Germline CDR1 is SGHTA and CDR2 is FQGNSA. The CDR3 here is CASSLTSRNEQFF. The CDR3 DNA, read in part, is TGTGCCAGCAGTTTGACTAGCAGGAATGAG.

This clone was observed many times. The DNA ends 3 residues before the CDR3 does, and the rest of the CDR3 is filled in from the germline J gene. This chain uses TRBV2 with TRBJ1-1, with a weak D call TRBD1 (5 bases). CDR1 SNHLY and CDR2 FYNNEI come from the germline V gene. V shed 8 bases and J shed 5 bases, with 12 bases lying between them. CDR3 length: 12 residues. The CDR3 reads CASDWGETEAFF. The DNA read from the CDR3 is TGTGCCAGCGACTGGGGGGAAACTGAA.

This clone has a count of ten or more. The CDR3 is cut off 3 residues early in the read; its end comes from the germline J gene. The chain employs TRBV5-5 and TRBJ1-6; tentative D call: TRBD1 (6 bases). There are 15 residues in the CDR3. The germline V and J ends were trimmed by 0 bases and 7 bases, with 11 bases remaining between them. Germline loops: CDR1 SGHKS, CDR2 YYEKEE (reference sequence). The CDR3 protein is CASSLVQGWNSPLHF. CDR3 DNA, as far as it was read: TGTGCCAGCAGCTTGGTACAGGGCTGGAATTCACCC.

The table lists this clone with many counts. One end of the junction does not line up with germline, which may come from a read error. Incomplete CDR3 DNA: TGCAGTGCTAGGCGTGGGGGCTATAGCACAGATGCG. Translation gives CSARRGGYSTDA. The entire CDR3 protein reads CSARRGGYSTDAQYF. This chain joins TRBV20-1 and TRBJ2-3; TRBD1 might be the D (6 bases). The CDR3 end falls 3 residues outside the read, so it is completed with the germline J gene. The germline CDR1 and CDR2 sequences are DFQATT and SNEGSKA (reference sequence). The CDR3 covers 15 residues.

The table lists this clone with many counts. With the read ending 3 residues before the CDR3 end, the germline J gene is used to fill in that end. V and J are TRBV4-1 and TRBJ1-2, with a tentative D call TRBD1 (6 bases). CDR1 and CDR2 (germline): MGHRA, YSYEKL. V was trimmed by 3 bases and J by 7 bases, leaving 18 bases between them. The CDR3 runs to 15 residues. Incomplete CDR3 DNA: TGCGCCAGCAGCCAGTTCGTAGGGGGTTCGAGTGGC. Translated: CASSQFVGGSSG. The full CDR3 protein reads CASSQFVGGSSGYTF.

This clone was found many times. The read ends 3 residues early relative to the CDR3; the germline J gene fills the gap. The gene calls are TRBV2 and TRBJ1-2; tentative D call: TRBD1 (6 bases). Trimming left V 6 bases short and J 5 bases short, with 13 bases between. Germline CDR1 reads SNHLY; CDR2 reads FYNNEI. The CDR3 covers 13 residues. CDR3 sequence: CASSQDREYGYTF. The sequenced part of the CDR3 DNA is TGTGCCAGCAGCCAGGACAGAGAATATGGC.

Ten or more counts support this clone. Read coverage stops 3 residues before the CDR3 terminus; the germline J gene supplies the remainder. The V call is TRBV28, the J call TRBJ1-5; no definite D call. The V gene's germline CDR1 is MDHEN and CDR2 SYDVKM. With 2 bases removed from V and 7 bases from J, the gap between germline ends came to 18 bases. The CDR3 runs 16 residues. CDR3 amino acids: CASSLGPWSMYQPQHF. The sequenced CDR3 bases are TGTGCCAGCAGTTTAGGCCCCTGGTCCATGTACCAGCCC.

Of note for this clone: The CDR3 extends 3 residues past the end of the read, so its final part is completed from the germline J gene. The chain recombines TRBV6-1 with TRBJ2-1; possibly TRBD2 for D (6 bases). CDR1 MNHNS and CDR2 SASEGT come from the germline V gene. CDR3 length: 15 amino acids. Deletions cut 0 bases from V and 4 bases from J, with 10 bases between. CDR3 bases read: TGTGCCAGCAGTGAAGCTGGGACTGGGTACAATGAG. Its translation is CASSEAGTGYNE. The whole CDR3 protein is CASSEAGTGYNEQFF.

This clone was found many times. The read terminates 3 residues ahead of where the CDR3 ends, so the germline J gene completes it. The chain couples TRBV5-1 to TRBJ2-1; D possibly corresponds to TRBD1 (5 bases). CDR1 and CDR2 (germline): SGHRS, YFSETQ. This CDR3 has 17 residues. Trimming shortened V by 3 bases and J by 4 bases, and 20 bases separated the two germline ends. The DNA read from the CDR3 is TGCGCCAGCAGCTCCCAAAGGGGCCAGCAAGGGTACAATGAG. Its translation: CASSSQRGQQGYNE. The full CDR3 reads CASSSQRGQQGYNEQFF.

Many counts were recorded for this clone. CDR3 DNA, as far as it was read: TGCGCCAGCAGCCAAGATTCCTCACTAGCGGACACCGGGGAG. Amino acids: CASSQDSSLADTGE. The CDR3 in its entirety is CASSQDSSLADTGELFF. The chain has TRBV4-1 and TRBJ2-2; 8 bases map to TRBD2. The CDR3 end falls 3 residues outside the read, so it is completed with the germline J gene. In germline, CDR1 is MGHRA, CDR2 YSYEKL. Unmatched junction bases numbered 6, after V lost 0 bases and J lost 3 bases. This CDR3 has 17 amino acids.

This clone was picked up many times. Sequencing ends 3 residues short of the CDR3 end; the germline J gene provides the rest. The chain carries TRBV7-3 and TRBJ2-1, with a tentative D call TRBD1 (5 bases). The germline V gene encodes CDR1 SGHTA and CDR2 FQGTGA. The CDR3 has 13 residues. The V end lost 1 base, the J end lost 8 bases, and 9 bases lay between the germline ends. The DNA read from the CDR3 is TGTGCCAGCAGCTTAAATCAGGGTCATGAG. Its protein product is CASSLNQGHE. The whole CDR3 region reads CASSLNQGHEQFF.

The table lists this clone with many counts. The observed sequence ends 3 residues before the CDR3 terminus, with the missing tail filled in from the germline J gene. J is TRBJ2-5 and V is TRBV30; the match to TRBD1 covers 9 bases. This CDR3 comprises 15 residues. In germline, CDR1 is GTSNPN, CDR2 SVGIG (reference sequence). Germline trimming cut 2 bases from V and 5 bases from J; bases unmatched to any gene: 9. The sequenced part of the CDR3 DNA is TGTGCCTGGAGTTCGAACAGGGGGCGAGGGGAGACC. This sequence encodes CAWSSNRGRGET. The whole CDR3 sequence is CAWSSNRGRGETQYF.

This clone was counted many times. The CDR3 end falls 3 residues outside the read, so it is completed with the germline J gene. This sequence joins TRBV30 and TRBJ2-7, with D maybe TRBD1 (6 bases). V was shortened by 7 bases and J by 3 bases, with 16 bases between the two germline ends. The CDR3 loop spans 13 amino acids. Germline lookup yields CDR1 GTSNPN and CDR2 SVGIG (reference sequence). The covered CDR3 bases are TGTGCCTATTCACAGGGAGCAAGCTACGAG. It yields the protein CAYSQGASYE. In full, the CDR3 reads CAYSQGASYEQYF. The variable domain in full, completed from reference TRBV30 and TRBJ2-7, reads SQTIHQWPATLVQPVGSPLSLECTVEGTSNPNLYWYRQAAGRGLQLLFYSVGIGQISSEVPQNLSASRPQDRQFILSSKKLLLSDSGFYLCAYSQGASYEQYFGPGTRLTVT.

This clone was found many times. The read stops 3 residues short of the end of the CDR3; the missing end is completed from the germline J gene. This rearrangement joins TRBV19 to TRBJ1-2; D is possibly TRBD1 (6 bases). Germline loops: CDR1 LNHDA, CDR2 SQIVND (reference sequence). This CDR3 contains 14 residues. Trimming stripped 9 bases from V and 1 base from J, with 15 bases between. The CDR3 sequence is CASRGGSDNYGYTF. The CDR3 DNA, read in part, is TGTGCCAGCCGGGGGGGCTCGGATAACTATGGC.

This clone was seen at least ten times. The sequenced part of the CDR3 DNA is TGTGCCTGGACCCGGACTAGCTCTGGATTCACAGATACG. Protein sequence: CAWTRTSSGFTDT. The CDR3 reads in full as CAWTRTSSGFTDTQYF. The chain uses TRBV30 and TRBJ2-3; 8 nucleotides line up with TRBD2. From the germline J gene comes the end of the CDR3, since the read stops 3 residues before it. V was pared by 4 bases and J by 2 bases, with 11 bases of the junction left unmatched. Germline V gives CDR1 GTSNPN, CDR2 SVGIG (reference sequence). CDR3 length: 16 residues.

This clone was seen at least ten times. The CDR3 goes on 3 residues after the read ends, and that part is filled in from the germline J gene. This sequence joins TRBV7-9 and TRBJ2-5, with D possibly being TRBD1 (6 bases). V dropped 8 bases and J dropped 2 bases, with 12 bases sitting between them. CDR1 and CDR2 (germline): SEHNR, FQNEAQ (reference sequence). The CDR3 length is 13 residues. CDR3 residues: CASGGRNQETQYF. The CDR3 DNA, read in part, is TGTGCCAGCGGGGGCCGTAATCAAGAGACC. The entire variable domain, with the rest obtained from reference TRBV7-9 and TRBJ2-5, is as follows: DTGVSQNPRHKITKRGQNVTFRCDPISEHNRLYWYRQTLGQGPEFLTYFQNEAQLEKSRLLSDRFSAERPKGSFSTLEIQRTEQGDSAMYLCASGGRNQETQYFGPGTRLLVL.

This clone occurred many times. Here the CDR3 reads CASSNWDRGADTQYF. CDR3 bases read: TGTGCCAGCAGCAATTGGGACAGGGGGGCAGATACG. The V gene is TRBV7-9, the J gene TRBJ2-3; 11 positions match TRBD1. The read ends 3 residues shy of where the CDR3 ends; the end is completed using the germline J gene. CDR1 and CDR2 (germline): SEHNR, FQNEAQ (reference sequence). Trimming took 5 bases from V and 4 from J; bases not matched to a gene: 5. The CDR3 length is 15 residues.